This TCR beta chain was captured in a study of shared clonotypes between healthy human individuals. Every subset had its genomic DNA shared out evenly among several immunoSEQ plates. Using immunoSEQ multiplex PCR, the repertoire was profiled, and TCRdb retains in-frame clones only, with some absent. The profile shows roughly 2,300,000 clones, around 93% of them singletons. The CDR3 spans 15 residues. The chain is built from TRBV21-1 and TRBJ1-5; the table's TRBD1 call for D was not verified on the DNA. TRBV21-1 is an annotated pseudogene. This clonotype was sampled from a man aged 18 to 29 in good health. Some clones in this sample may be carry-over from other donors' samples. The material sequenced was naive CD4+ T cells from PBMCs. The subset denotes: CD45RA+ positively selected. CDR3 in amino acids: CASSKTRQTLQPQHF. CDR3 sequence (DNA): TGTGCCAGCAGCAAAACCAGACAGACTCTTCAGCCCCAGCATTTT.